This TCR beta chain was identified in a study of PD-L1 blockade in urothelial cancer. Study-wide context: Blood yielded a median of around 140,000 T cells per sample. Overall study results and limits: Lower pretreatment blood TCR clonality, under the median, predicted better survival, researchers reported.

The assay was immunoSEQ multiplex PCR, and TCRdb's table has in-frame clones only and misses some. The sample has about 84,000 clones; roughly 90% are singletons. A note on this clone: Antigen: not known.

The germline V and J ends were trimmed by 5 bases and 2 bases, with 11 bases remaining between them. Germline V gene data show CDR1 as SGHRS and CDR2 as YFSETQ. The length of the CDR3 is 13 residues. The specimen comprised PBMCs, sampled around atezolizumab (anti-PD-L1) treatment. The source is a man in his sixties with urothelial cancer. The rearrangement links TRBV5-1 to TRBJ2-7, with D perhaps matching TRBD2 (6 bases). The CDR3: CASSSEGTYEQYF. The CDR3 region has the DNA TGCGCCAGCAGTTCGGAGGGAACCTACGAGCAGTACTTC.